The entry below gives a single T cell receptor (beta chain) sequence along with its context. The antigen remains unidentified. This sample is part of a study of OX40 agonist ivuxolimab in advanced cancers. Study-wide points: Specificity for antigen went undetermined in the expanded peripheral T cells.

The CDR3 is made up of 14 amino acids. The V gene's germline CDR1 is LGHNT and CDR2 FRNRAP. V lost 4 bases, J lost 8 bases, and 9 bases stayed unmatched. Data came from immunoSEQ multiplex PCR; TCRdb stores just in-frame clones and leaves some out. In the table there are 68,000 or so clones, about 89% of which are singletons. The receptor was derived from an adult with an advanced solid tumor such as melanoma, head and neck, liver or kidney cancer. This sequence joins TRBV12-5 and TRBJ1-2; 8 bases are shared with TRBD1. This specimen was CD4+ or CD8+ T cells sorted from blood, taken in a trial of the OX40 agonist ivuxolimab. The CDR3 is CASGSDRAKKGYTF. The CDR3 nucleotides are TGTGCTAGTGGTTCGGACAGGGCAAAAAAAGGCTACACCTTC.